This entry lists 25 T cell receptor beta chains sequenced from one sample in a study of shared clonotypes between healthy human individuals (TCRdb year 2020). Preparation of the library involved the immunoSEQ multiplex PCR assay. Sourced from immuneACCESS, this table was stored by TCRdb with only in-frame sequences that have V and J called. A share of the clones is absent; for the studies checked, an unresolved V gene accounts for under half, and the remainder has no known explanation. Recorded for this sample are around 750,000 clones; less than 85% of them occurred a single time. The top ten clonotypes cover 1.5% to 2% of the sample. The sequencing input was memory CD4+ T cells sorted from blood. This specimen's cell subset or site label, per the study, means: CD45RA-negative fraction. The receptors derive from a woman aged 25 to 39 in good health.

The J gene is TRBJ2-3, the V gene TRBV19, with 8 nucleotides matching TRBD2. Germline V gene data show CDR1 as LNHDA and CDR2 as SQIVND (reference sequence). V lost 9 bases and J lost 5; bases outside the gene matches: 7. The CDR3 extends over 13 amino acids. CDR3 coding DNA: TGTGCCAGCAAAAAGCGGGAGCGAGATACGCAGTATTTT. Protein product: CASKKRERDTQYF.

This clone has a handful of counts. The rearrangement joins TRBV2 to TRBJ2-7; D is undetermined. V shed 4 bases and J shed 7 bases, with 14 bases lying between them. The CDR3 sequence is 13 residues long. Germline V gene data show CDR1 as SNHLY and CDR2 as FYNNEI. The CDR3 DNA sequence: TGTGCCAGCAGTGTCGGTATGGAACTGGAGCAGTACTTC. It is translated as CASSVGMELEQYF.

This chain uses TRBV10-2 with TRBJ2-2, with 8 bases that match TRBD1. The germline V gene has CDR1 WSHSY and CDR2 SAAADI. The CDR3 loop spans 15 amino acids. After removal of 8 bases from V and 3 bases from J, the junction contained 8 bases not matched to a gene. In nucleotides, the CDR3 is TGCGCCAGCGCCGACAGGGGTCCAGACACCGGGGAGCTGTTTTTT. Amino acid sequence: CASADRGPDTGELFF.

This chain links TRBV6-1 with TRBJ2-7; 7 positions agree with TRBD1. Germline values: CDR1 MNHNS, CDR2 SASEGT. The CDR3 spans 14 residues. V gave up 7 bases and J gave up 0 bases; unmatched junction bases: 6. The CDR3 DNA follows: TGTGCCAGCAAGAGACAGGGAAACTCCTACGAGCAGTACTTC. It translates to CASKRQGNSYEQYF.

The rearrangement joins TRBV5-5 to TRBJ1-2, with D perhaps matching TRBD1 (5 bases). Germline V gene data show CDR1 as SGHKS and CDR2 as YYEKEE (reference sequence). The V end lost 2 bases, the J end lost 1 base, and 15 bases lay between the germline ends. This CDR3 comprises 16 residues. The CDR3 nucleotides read TGTGCCAGCAGCTTAGAAGGGACCGGGCTTAACTATGGCTACACCTTC. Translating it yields CASSLEGTGLNYGYTF.

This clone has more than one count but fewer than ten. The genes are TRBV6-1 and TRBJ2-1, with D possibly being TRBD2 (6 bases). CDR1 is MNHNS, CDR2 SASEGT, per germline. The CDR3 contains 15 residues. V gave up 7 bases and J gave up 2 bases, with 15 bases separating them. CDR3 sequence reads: CASNREFRTYNEQFF. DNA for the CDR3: TGTGCCAGCAATCGGGAGTTCCGAACCTACAATGAGCAGTTCTTC.

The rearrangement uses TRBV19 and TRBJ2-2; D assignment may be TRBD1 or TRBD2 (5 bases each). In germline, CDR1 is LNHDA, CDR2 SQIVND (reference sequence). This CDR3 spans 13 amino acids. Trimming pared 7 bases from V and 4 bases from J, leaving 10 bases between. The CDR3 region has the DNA TGTGCCAGTACCTGGGGACGCACCGGGGAGCTGTTTTTT. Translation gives CASTWGRTGELFF.

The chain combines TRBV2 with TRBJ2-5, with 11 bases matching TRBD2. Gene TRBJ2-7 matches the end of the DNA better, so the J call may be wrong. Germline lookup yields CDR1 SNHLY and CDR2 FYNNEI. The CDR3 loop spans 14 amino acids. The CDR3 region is CASNLLAGVAEQYF. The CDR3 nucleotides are TGTGCCAGCAACCTACTAGCGGGAGTGGCCGAGCAGTACTTC.

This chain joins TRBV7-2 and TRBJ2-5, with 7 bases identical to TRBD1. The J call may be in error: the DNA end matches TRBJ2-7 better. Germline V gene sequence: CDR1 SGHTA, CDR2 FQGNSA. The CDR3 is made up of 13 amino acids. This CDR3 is CASSPLRGYEQYF. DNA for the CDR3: TGTGCCAGCAGCCCTCTCAGGGGGTACGAGCAGTACTTC.

CDR3 coding DNA: TGTGCCAGCAGTTTTAAAAGGACAGGGGTTGGCAATCAGCCCCAGCATTTT. As protein: CASSFKRTGVGNQPQHF. The V gene is TRBV28, the J gene TRBJ1-5, with 9 bases aligning to TRBD1. This CDR3 is built from 17 residues. Germline loops: CDR1 MDHEN, CDR2 SYDVKM. The trim removed 3 bases at V and 2 bases at J, leaving 8 bases unmatched.

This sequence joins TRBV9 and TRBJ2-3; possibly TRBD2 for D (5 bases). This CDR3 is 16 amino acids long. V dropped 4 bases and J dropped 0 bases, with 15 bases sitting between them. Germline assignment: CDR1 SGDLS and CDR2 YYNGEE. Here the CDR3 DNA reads TGTGCCAGCAGCACCCGTAGCGCAGCTAGCACAGATACGCAGTATTTT. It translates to CASSTRSAASTDTQYF.

CDR3 sequence reads: CASSPSGGGDYNEQFF. The CDR3 DNA reads TGTGCCAGCTCACCAAGTGGCGGGGGGGACTACAATGAGCAGTTCTTC. J is TRBJ2-1 and V is TRBV18, with 9 bases identical to TRBD2. The CDR3 runs 16 residues. Trimming took 2 bases from V and 3 from J; bases not matched to a gene: 5. CDR1 is KGHSH and CDR2 is LQKENI in the germline V gene. Looking up the rest from reference TRBV18 and TRBJ2-1 gives the full variable domain: NAGVMQNPRHLVRRRGQEARLRCSPMKGHSHVYWYRQLPEEGLKFMVYLQKENIIDESGMPKERFSAEFPKEGPSILRIQQVVRGDSAAYFCASSPSGGGDYNEQFFGPGTRLTVL.

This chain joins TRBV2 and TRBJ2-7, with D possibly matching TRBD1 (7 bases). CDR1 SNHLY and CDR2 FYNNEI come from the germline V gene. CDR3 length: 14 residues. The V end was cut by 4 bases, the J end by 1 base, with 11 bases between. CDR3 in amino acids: CASSGRGPSYEQYF. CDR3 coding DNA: TGTGCCAGCAGTGGGAGGGGGCCTTCCTACGAGCAGTACTTC.

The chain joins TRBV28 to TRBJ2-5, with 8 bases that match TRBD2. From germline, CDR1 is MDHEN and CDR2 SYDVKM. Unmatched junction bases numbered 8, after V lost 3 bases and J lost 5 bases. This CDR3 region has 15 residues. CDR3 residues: CASSFTGGMWETQYF. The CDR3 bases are TGTGCCAGCAGTTTCACGGGAGGGATGTGGGAGACCCAGTACTTC. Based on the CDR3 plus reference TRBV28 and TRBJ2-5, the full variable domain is DVKVTQSSRYLVKRTGEKVFLECVQDMDHENMFWYRQDPGLGLRLIYFSYDVKMKEKGDIPEGYSVSREKKERFSLILESASTNQTSMYLCASSFTGGMWETQYFGPGTRLLVL.

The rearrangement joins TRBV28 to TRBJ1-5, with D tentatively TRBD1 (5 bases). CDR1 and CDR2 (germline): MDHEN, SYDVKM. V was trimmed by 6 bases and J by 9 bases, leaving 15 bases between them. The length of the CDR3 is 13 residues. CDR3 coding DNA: TGTGCCAGCAGGCCGGGGCCCACGGGGCCCCAGCATTTT. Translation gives CASRPGPTGPQHF. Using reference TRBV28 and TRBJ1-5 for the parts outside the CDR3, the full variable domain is DVKVTQSSRYLVKRTGEKVFLECVQDMDHENMFWYRQDPGLGLRLIYFSYDVKMKEKGDIPEGYSVSREKKERFSLILESASTNQTSMYLCASRPGPTGPQHFGDGTRLSIL.

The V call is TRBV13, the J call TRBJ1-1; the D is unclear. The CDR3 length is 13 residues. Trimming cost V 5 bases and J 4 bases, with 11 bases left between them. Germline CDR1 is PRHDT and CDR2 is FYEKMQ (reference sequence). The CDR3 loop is CASSRGRITEAFF. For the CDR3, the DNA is TGTGCCAGCAGCCGCGGACGCATCACTGAAGCTTTCTTT.

The CDR3 DNA reads as TGTGCCAGCAGCGTAGGGGGACAGGGGGCGCGGCGCTATGGCTACACCTTC. Translated, it gives CASSVGGQGARRYGYTF. V usage is TRBV9 and J usage is TRBJ1-2; the match to TRBD1 covers 12 bases. The CDR3 totals 17 residues. Germline CDR1 is SGDLS and CDR2 is YYNGEE. V was pared by 0 bases and J by 4 bases, with 7 bases of the junction left unmatched.

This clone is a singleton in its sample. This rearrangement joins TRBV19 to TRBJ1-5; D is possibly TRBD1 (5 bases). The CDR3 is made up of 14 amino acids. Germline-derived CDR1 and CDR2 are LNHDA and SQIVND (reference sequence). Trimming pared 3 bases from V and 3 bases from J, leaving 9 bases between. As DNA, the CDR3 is TGTGCCAGTAGTATCACGGGGGTCAATCAGCCCCAGCATTTT. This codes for CASSITGVNQPQHF.

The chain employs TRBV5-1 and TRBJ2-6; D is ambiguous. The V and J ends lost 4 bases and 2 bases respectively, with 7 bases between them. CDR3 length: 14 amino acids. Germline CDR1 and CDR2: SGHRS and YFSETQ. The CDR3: CASSPQTGANVLTF. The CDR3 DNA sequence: TGCGCCAGCAGCCCCCAGACTGGGGCCAACGTCCTGACTTTC.

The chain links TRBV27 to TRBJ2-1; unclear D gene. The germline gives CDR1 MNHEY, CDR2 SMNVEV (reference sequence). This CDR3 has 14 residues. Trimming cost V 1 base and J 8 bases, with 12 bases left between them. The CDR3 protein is CASSLFSLMDEQFF. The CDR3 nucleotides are TGTGCCAGCAGTTTATTTTCTCTCATGGATGAGCAGTTCTTC.

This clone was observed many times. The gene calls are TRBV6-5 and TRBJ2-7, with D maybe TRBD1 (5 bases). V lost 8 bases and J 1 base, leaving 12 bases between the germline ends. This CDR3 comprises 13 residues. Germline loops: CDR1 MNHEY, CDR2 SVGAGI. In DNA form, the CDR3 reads TGTGCCAGCCGAAGACAGATGTCCTACGAGCAGTACTTC. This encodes CASRRQMSYEQYF.

The CDR3 here is CASQSVLYEQYF. CDR3 bases: TGTGCCAGCCAGTCTGTACTCTACGAGCAGTACTTC. The chain recombines TRBV28 with TRBJ2-7; D uncertain. V was clipped by 8 bases and J by 3 bases, with 11 bases between them. Per the germline V gene, CDR1 is MDHEN and CDR2 is SYDVKM. This CDR3 region has 12 residues.

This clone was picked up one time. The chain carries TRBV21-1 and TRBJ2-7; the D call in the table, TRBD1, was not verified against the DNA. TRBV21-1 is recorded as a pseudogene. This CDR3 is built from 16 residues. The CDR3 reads CASSTKAGTETYEQYF. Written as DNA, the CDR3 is TGTGCCAGCAGCACGAAAGCCGGGACAGAAACCTACGAGCAGTACTTC.

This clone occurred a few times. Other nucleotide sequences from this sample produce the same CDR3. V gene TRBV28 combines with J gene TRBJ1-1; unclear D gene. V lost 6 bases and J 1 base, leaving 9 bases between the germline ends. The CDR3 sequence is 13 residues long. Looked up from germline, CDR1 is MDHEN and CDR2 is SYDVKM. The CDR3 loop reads CASSLLQNTEAFF. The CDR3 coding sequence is TGTGCCAGCAGCCTCTTACAGAACACTGAAGCTTTCTTT.

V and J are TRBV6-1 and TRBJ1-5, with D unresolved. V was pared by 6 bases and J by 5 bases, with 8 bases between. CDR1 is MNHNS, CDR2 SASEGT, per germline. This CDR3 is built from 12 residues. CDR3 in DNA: TGTGCCAGCAGGGAGGGATATCAGCCCCAGCATTTT. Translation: CASREGYQPQHF.